These T cell receptor beta chains were read from a single sample in a study of shared clonotypes between healthy human individuals. Repertoires were generated with immunoSEQ multiplex PCR, while TCRdb's copy carries only in-frame clones and drops some. The sample yields some 980,000 clones, over 75% seen once. Sequenced: memory CD4+ T cells sorted from blood. These receptors came from a man between 18 and 29 years old in good health. The CDR3 runs from the conserved cysteine through the conserved F or W. D genes are given only for firm matches. Part of the rows lack a size; the others show once, few, many or a class for expanded clones.

v_call	clone_size	j_call	d_call	cdr3_nt	cdr3_aa
TRBV29-1	-	TRBJ2-7	-	TGCAGCGTTGAAAGTGGGATCTCCTACGAGCAGTACTTC	CSVESGISYEQYF
TRBV6-1	-	TRBJ1-1	-	TGTGCCAGCAGTGCAGGACTCATGAACACTGAAGCTTTCTTT	CASSAGLMNTEAFF
TRBV10-3	-	TRBJ1-5	-	TGTGCCATCAGTGCAGGGGCGCTAAATCAGCCCCAGCATTTT	CAISAGALNQPQHF
TRBV18	-	TRBJ1-2	-	TGTGCCAGCTCACGAACCGGTACAGGACAGTTCTATGGCTACACCTTC	CASSRTGTGQFYGYTF
TRBV19	-	TRBJ1-6	TRBD1	TGTGCCAACACGAGACCCGACAGGGCAAGACCCTCCTATAATTCACCCCTCCACTTT	CANTRPDRARPSYNSPLHF
TRBV19	-	TRBJ1-2	-	TGTGCCAGTAGTACTTTTTCGGAACGGCAATTC	CASSTFSERQF
TRBV2	-	TRBJ2-5	-	TGTGCCAGCAAAGAGGGGCTGGGGGAGACCCAGTACTTC	CASKEGLGETQYF
TRBV6-1	-	TRBJ1-2	TRBD1	TGTGCCAGCAGTGGCGAGACAGGGAAGTTTTACTATGGCTACACCTTC	CASSGETGKFYYGYTF
TRBV2	-	TRBJ1-3	-	TGTGCCAGCAGCGTCAACAGGGCTGGCTCTGGAAACACCATATATTTT	CASSVNRAGSGNTIYF
TRBV5-1	once	TRBJ1-1	-	TGCGCCAGCCGAGTCCTGGCGGACACTGAAGCTTTCTTT	CASRVLADTEAFF
TRBV5-1	-	TRBJ2-3	-	TGCGCCAGCAAACTAGCTGGGGACACAGATACGCAGTATTTT	CASKLAGDTDTQYF
TRBV2	-	TRBJ2-7	TRBD1	TGTGCCAGCAGTCTACAGGGGTCCGCCCACGAGCAGTACTTC	CASSLQGSAHEQYF
TRBV14	few	TRBJ2-1	TRBD2	TGTGCCAGCAGCCAACTGACTAGCGGGGCCTACAATGAGCAGTTCTTC	CASSQLTSGAYNEQFF
TRBV19	-	TRBJ1-5	TRBD1	TGTGCCAGTAGTAGACAGGGGATCAATCAGCCCCAGCATTTT	CASSRQGINQPQHF
TRBV28	-	TRBJ2-1	-	TGTGCCAGCAGCTCCGGCTTTTACAATGAGCAGTTCTTC	CASSSGFYNEQFF
TRBV2	-	TRBJ2-3	-	TGTGCCAGCAGTGAAGGAAGGGCTTCCTCTAACACAGATACGCAGTATTTT	CASSEGRASSNTDTQYF
TRBV4-2	-	TRBJ2-2	TRBD1	TGTGCCAGCAGCTCTAAGGGACAGGGGAACGTCAACACCGGGGAGCTGTTTTTT	CASSSKGQGNVNTGELFF
TRBV7-9	-	TRBJ2-5	TRBD1	TGTGCCTGTCGGACAGGGGAGGGACAAGAAACCCAGTACTTC	CACRTGEGQETQYF
TRBV7-6	-	TRBJ2-7	TRBD1	TGTGCCAGCAGCAAAGACAGGGTCGGGCAGTACTTC	CASSKDRVGQYF
TRBV5-1	-	TRBJ2-1	-	TGCGCCAGCAGCTTGCAGGGCAGCTCCTACAATGAGCAGTTCTTC	CASSLQGSSYNEQFF
TRBV7-9	-	TRBJ1-5	-	TGTGCCAGCAGTCTCGGGGGATCGCAGCCCCAGCATTTT	CASSLGGSQPQHF
TRBV6-1	once	TRBJ1-6	-	TGTGCCAGCAGGGGGACAACCGATAATTCACCCCTCCACTTT	CASRGTTDNSPLHF
TRBV2	-	TRBJ1-1	-	TGTGCCAGCAGCCTATTGAACACTGAAGCTTTCTTT	CASSLLNTEAFF
TRBV13	-	TRBJ2-7	TRBD2	TGTGCCAGCAGCTCCAGACTAGCGGGGTCATACGAGCAGTACTTC	CASSSRLAGSYEQYF
TRBV27	-	TRBJ1-3	-	TGTGCCAGCAGTTTAAACAGCCCACACTCTGGAAACACCATATATTTT	CASSLNSPHSGNTIYF
TRBV28	-	TRBJ1-3	-	TGTGCCAGCAGGGCATCGGGGGTAAGGGCGGGAGGAAACACCATATATTTT	CASRASGVRAGGNTIYF
TRBV6-5	-	TRBJ2-1	TRBD2	TGTGCCAGCATGAGGCTAGCGGGGGGCTATGAGCAGTTCTTC	CASMRLAGGYEQFF
TRBV21-1	-	TRBJ2-6	-	TGTGCCAGCAGCAAAGATGCTAGGGGGACAGGTGCTTACTCTGGGGCCAACGTCCTGACTTTC	CASSKDARGTGAYSGANVLTF
TRBV6-1	few	TRBJ1-5	-	TGTGCCAGCCGGGGTTTACAGGCGCCTCAGCCCCAGCATTTT	CASRGLQAPQPQHF
TRBV5-1	-	TRBJ2-5	TRBD1	TGCGCCAGCAGCGGGACAGAAAGTGCTCGAGAGACCCAGTACTTC	CASSGTESARETQYF
TRBV5-1	-	TRBJ2-4	TRBD2	TGCGCCAACTCACACGTCAGGACTAGCGGGATTAGTGTCAAAAACATTCAGTACTTC	CANSHVRTSGISVKNIQYF
TRBV18	-	TRBJ2-7	TRBD2	TGTGCCAGCTCACCCAGCGCGGGAGGCGAGCAGTACTTC	CASSPSAGGEQYF
TRBV5-1	-	TRBJ2-1	-	TGCGCCAGCAGCTTTCGTGGGGATGAGCAGTTCTTC	CASSFRGDEQFF
TRBV9	-	TRBJ2-5	-	TGTGCCAGCAGCGGGGGACGGGCGAATCAAGAGACCCAGTACTTC	CASSGGRANQETQYF
TRBV2	-	TRBJ2-3	TRBD1	TGTGCCAGCAGTGAAAGGGGGCTTAGCCCCACAGATACGCAGTATTTT	CASSERGLSPTDTQYF
TRBV6-1	-	TRBJ1-1	-	TGTGCCAGCAGTGAAGCGGTACAGCAGAACACTGAAGCTTTCTTT	CASSEAVQQNTEAFF
TRBV7-9	-	TRBJ2-5	-	TGTGCCAGCAGCGGGTCCCCTACAGGGTGGGAGACCCAGTACTTC	CASSGSPTGWETQYF
TRBV6-5	-	TRBJ2-7	-	TGTGCCAGCAGTTACTCGATAGCGAGGTCCCGAGAGCAGTACTTC	CASSYSIARSREQYF
TRBV18	-	TRBJ2-3	TRBD2	TGTGCCAGCTCCCTCGGGGGGGCGGCGACAGATACGCAGTATTTT	CASSLGGAATDTQYF
TRBV7-9	-	TRBJ1-2	-	TGTGCCAGCAGCTTATCCGCATATGGCTACACCTTC	CASSLSAYGYTF
TRBV5-1	-	TRBJ1-4	-	TGCGCCAGCAGCTTGGAGGGTACAGCAACTAATGAAAAACTGTTTTTT	CASSLEGTATNEKLFF
TRBV29-1	-	TRBJ1-4	-	TGCAGCGTTGGCTGGCGACATGAAAAACTGTTTTTT	CSVGWRHEKLFF
TRBV27	-	TRBJ1-6	-	TGTGCCAGCAGGGTGGATAATTCACCCCTCCACTTT	CASRVDNSPLHF
TRBV19	-	TRBJ2-4	TRBD1	TGTGCCAGTAGCCTATTTCGGACAGGGGGAGGAAAGGCCAAAAACATTCAGTACTTC	CASSLFRTGGGKAKNIQYF
TRBV28	-	TRBJ1-5	-	TGTGCCAGCAGTTCCCCCGGCAGGTTCGATGGCAATCAGCCCCAGCATTTT	CASSSPGRFDGNQPQHF
TRBV5-1	-	TRBJ2-1	-	TGCGCCAGCAGCCCACCCAAGGACGGAACCTACAATGAGCAGTTCTTC	CASSPPKDGTYNEQFF
TRBV6-5	-	TRBJ1-1	-	TGTGCCAGCAGTTACTACAGGGCAGATCAAAACACTGAAGCTTTCTTT	CASSYYRADQNTEAFF
TRBV2	once	TRBJ2-1	TRBD1	TGTGCCAGCAGTGCCGGAACGGGACAGAGCTCCTACAATGAGCAGTTCTTC	CASSAGTGQSSYNEQFF
TRBV29-1	few	TRBJ2-3	-	TGCAGCACCGTAGAAATTAGAGATACGCAGTATTTT	CSTVEIRDTQYF
TRBV9	-	TRBJ2-7	-	TGTGCCAGCAGCGGGACAGCTGGCTCCTACGAGCAGTACTTC	CASSGTAGSYEQYF
TRBV25-1	-	TRBJ2-5	-	TGTGCCAGCAGTGAGGAGTGGCTACAAGAGACCCAGTACTTC	CASSEEWLQETQYF
TRBV7-9	many	TRBJ2-7	-	TGTGCCAGCAGCTTAGGGGCCTACGAGCAGTACTTC	CASSLGAYEQYF
TRBV6-1	-	TRBJ2-4	-	TGTGCCAGCAGTGAAGGCTTAGCCAAAAACATTCAGTACTTC	CASSEGLAKNIQYF
TRBV7-9	-	TRBJ2-7	TRBD2	TGTGCCAGCAGCAGACCCAGCGGGAGCACGTACGAGCAGTACTTC	CASSRPSGSTYEQYF
TRBV6-6	-	TRBJ2-7	-	TGTGCCAGCGGAGACAGGTCCTACGAGCAGTACTTC	CASGDRSYEQYF
TRBV28	-	TRBJ2-1	TRBD1	TGTGCCAGCAGTGGTCTCAGGGGGAGCTCCTACAATGAGCAGTTCTTC	CASSGLRGSSYNEQFF
TRBV13	-	TRBJ1-2	TRBD1	TGTGCCAGCAGCTTACAGGGGGCGCCGGGCTATGGCTACACCTTC	CASSLQGAPGYGYTF
TRBV5-1	-	TRBJ2-7	-	TGCGCCAGCAGCTCGGGAGACTACGAGCAGTACTTC	CASSSGDYEQYF
TRBV6-1	many	TRBJ2-2	TRBD2	TGTGCCAGCAGCGGGGGGGCAGGCGACACCGGGGAGCTGTTTTTT	CASSGGAGDTGELFF